This T cell receptor beta chain was sequenced for a study of blood T cells in healthy people across ages. Study-wide results and caveats: In older individuals, TCR beta diversity per million T cells was lower, falling roughly linearly with age. Samples with more naive T cells showed higher observed beta diversity.

The CDR3 runs 16 residues. Germline-derived CDR1 and CDR2 are SGHRS and YFSETQ. V was trimmed by 0 bases and J by 0 bases, leaving 10 bases between them. About this clonotype itself: Its antigen is not identified.

The second PCR ran about 6 to 12 cycles with a sample-barcoded 5' primer and J-beta primers. MiXCR, run by TCRdb on the 5' RACE reads, gives a single entry per CDR3 protein. The table includes roughly 1 million distinct CDR3 sequences, around 27% detected once. These data are also associated with another study on T cells of mothers and their children. That source adds: Amplification in the second PCR used the M1S primer, which added sample barcodes and 2-4 random nucleotides. Overlap measured in related mother-child pairs was slightly, non-significantly higher than in unrelated pairs.

This TCR came from a girl aged 2-10 years in good health. Sequences were obtained from blood. This chain connects TRBV5-1 to TRBJ2-4; D call uncertain. The CDR3 DNA reads as TGCGCCAGCAGCTTGGAGATTGGAAGAGCCAAAAACATTCAGTACTTC. As protein: CASSLEIGRAKNIQYF.